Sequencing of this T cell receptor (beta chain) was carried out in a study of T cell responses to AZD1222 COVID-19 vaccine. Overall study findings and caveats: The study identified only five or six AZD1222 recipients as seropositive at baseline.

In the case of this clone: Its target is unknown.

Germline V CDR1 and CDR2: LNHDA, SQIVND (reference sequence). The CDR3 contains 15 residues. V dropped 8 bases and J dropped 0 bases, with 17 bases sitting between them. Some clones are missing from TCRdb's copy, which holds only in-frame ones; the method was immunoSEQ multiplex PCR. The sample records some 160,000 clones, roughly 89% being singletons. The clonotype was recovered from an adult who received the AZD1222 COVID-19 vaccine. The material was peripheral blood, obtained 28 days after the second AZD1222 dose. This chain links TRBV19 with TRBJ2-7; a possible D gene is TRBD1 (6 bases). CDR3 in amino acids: CASFLRDIISYEQYF. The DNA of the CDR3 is TGTGCCAGTTTCCTCCGGGACATTATCTCCTACGAGCAGTACTTC.